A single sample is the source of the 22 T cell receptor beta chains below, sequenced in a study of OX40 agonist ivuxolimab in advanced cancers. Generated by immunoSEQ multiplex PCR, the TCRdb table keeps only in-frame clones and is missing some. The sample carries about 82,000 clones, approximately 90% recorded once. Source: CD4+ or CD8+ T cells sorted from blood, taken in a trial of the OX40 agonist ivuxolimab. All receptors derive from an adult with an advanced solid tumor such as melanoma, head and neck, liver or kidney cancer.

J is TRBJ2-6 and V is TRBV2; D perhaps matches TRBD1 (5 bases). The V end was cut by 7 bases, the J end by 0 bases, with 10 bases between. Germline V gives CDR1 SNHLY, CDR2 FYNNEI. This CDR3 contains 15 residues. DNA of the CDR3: TGTGCCAGCACTCCTGACAGCTCTGGGGCCAACGTCCTGACTTTC. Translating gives CASTPDSSGANVLTF.

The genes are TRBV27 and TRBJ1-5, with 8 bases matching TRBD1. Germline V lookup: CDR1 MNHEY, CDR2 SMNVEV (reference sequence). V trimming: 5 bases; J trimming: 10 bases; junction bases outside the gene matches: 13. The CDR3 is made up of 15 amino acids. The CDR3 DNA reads TGTGCCAGCAGTAAAACAGGACAGGGATATGAACCCCAGCATTTT. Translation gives CASSKTGQGYEPQHF.

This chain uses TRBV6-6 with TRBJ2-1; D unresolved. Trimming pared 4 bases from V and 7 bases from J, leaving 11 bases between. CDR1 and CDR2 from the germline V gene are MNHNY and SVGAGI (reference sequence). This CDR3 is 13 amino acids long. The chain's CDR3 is CASSFDLRNEQFF. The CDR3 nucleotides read TGTGCCAGCAGTTTCGACTTGCGTAATGAGCAGTTCTTC.

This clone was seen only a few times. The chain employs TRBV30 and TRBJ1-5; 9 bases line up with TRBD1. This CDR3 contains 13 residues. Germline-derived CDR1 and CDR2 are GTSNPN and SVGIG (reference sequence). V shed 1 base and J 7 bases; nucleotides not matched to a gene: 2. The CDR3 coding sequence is TGTGCCTGGAGTGGGACAGGGGACCAGCCCCAGCATTTT. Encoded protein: CAWSGTGDQPQHF.

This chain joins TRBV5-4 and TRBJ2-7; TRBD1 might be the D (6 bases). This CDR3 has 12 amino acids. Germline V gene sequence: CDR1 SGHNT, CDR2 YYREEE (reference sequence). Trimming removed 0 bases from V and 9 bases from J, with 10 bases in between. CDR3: CASSLAGVGQYF. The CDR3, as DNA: TGTGCCAGCAGCTTGGCAGGGGTGGGGCAGTACTTC. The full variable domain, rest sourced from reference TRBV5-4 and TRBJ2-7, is ETGVTQSPTHLIKTRGQQVTLRCSSQSGHNTVSWYQQALGQGPQFIFQYYREEENGRGNFPPRFSGLQFPNYSSELNVNALELDDSALYLCASSLAGVGQYFGPGTRLTVT.

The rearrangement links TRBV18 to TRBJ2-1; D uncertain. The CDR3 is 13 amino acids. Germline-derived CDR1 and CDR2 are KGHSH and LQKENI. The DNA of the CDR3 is TGTTCGGGCTCGGATAGCTCCTACAATGAGCAGTTCTTC. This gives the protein CSGSDSSYNEQFF.

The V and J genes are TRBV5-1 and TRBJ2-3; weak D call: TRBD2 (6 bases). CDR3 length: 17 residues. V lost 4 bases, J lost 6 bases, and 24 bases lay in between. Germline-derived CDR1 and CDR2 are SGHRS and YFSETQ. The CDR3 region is CASSHTGVEGGSDTQYF. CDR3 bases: TGCGCCAGCAGCCACACAGGTGTGGAGGGAGGATCGGATACGCAGTATTTT.

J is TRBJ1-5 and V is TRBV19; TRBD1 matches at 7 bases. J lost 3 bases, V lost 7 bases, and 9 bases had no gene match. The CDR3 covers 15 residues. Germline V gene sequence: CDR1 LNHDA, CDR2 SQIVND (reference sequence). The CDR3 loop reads CASNMRGQFNQPQHF. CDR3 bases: TGTGCCAGTAACATGAGGGGACAGTTCAATCAGCCCCAGCATTTT.

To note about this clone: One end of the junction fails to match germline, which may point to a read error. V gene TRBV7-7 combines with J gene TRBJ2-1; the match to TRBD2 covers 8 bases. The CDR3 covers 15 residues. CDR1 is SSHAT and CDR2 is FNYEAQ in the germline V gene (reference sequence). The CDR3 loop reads CASSPGASGYNEQFF. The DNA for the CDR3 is TGTGCTAGCAGCCCGGGGGCTAGCGGGTACAATGAGCAGTTCTTC.

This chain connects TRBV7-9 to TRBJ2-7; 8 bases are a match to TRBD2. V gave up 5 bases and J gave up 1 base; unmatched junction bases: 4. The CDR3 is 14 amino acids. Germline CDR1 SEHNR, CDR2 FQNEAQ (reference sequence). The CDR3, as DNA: TGTGCCAGCAGCCTTAGCGGGACTTCCTACGAGCAGTACTTC. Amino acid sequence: CASSLSGTSYEQYF.

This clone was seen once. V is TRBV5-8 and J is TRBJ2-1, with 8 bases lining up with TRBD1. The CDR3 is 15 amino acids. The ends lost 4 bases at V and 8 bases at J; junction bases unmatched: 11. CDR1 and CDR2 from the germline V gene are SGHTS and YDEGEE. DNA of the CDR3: TGTGCCAGCAGCACCGGACAGGGAGTGTTCCATGAGCAGTTCTTC. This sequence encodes CASSTGQGVFHEQFF.

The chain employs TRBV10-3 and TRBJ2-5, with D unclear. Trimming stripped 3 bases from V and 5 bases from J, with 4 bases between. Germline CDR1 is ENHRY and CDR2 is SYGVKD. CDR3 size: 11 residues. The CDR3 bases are TGTGCCATCAGTGAATTGGAGACCCAGTACTTC. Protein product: CAISELETQYF.

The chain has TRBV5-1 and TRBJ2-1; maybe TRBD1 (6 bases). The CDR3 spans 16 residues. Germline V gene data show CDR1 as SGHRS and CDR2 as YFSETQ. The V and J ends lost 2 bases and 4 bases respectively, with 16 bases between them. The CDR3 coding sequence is TGCGCCAGCAGCTTCCCCCAGGGGTCAACGTACAATGAGCAGTTCTTC. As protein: CASSFPQGSTYNEQFF.

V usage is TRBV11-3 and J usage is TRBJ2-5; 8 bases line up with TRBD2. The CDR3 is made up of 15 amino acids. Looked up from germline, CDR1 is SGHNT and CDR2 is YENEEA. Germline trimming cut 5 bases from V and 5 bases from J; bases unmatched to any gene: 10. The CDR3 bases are TGTGCCAGCAGCCGCACGGGACTAGGGAGGGAGACCCAGTACTTC. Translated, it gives CASSRTGLGRETQYF.

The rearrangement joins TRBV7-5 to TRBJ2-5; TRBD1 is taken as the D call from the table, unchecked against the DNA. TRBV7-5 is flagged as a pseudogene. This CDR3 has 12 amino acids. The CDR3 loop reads CVRVIPRGMQYF. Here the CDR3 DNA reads TGTGTCAGGGTTATACCAAGGGGTATGCAGTACTTC.

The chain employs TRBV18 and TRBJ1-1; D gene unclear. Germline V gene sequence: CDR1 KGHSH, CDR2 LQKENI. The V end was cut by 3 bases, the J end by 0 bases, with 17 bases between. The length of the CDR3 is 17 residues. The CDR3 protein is CASSPTGEGVLNTEAFF. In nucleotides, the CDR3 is TGTGCCAGCTCACCGACGGGAGAGGGAGTTTTGAACACTGAAGCTTTCTTT.

CDR3 sequence: CASSRTSGKETQYF. CDR3 sequence (DNA): TGTGCCAGCAGCCGGACTAGCGGAAAAGAGACCCAGTACTTC. The chain has TRBV7-2 and TRBJ2-5, with 10 positions matching TRBD2. The CDR3 length is 14 residues. Germline V CDR1 and CDR2: SGHTA, FQGNSA. V lost 5 bases and J lost 3; bases outside the gene matches: 3.

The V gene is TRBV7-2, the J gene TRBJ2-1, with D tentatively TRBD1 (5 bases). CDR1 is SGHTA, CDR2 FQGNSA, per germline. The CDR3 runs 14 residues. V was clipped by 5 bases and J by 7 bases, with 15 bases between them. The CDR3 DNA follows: TGTGCCAGCAGCAGATCGCAGGGCGGAAATGAGCAGTTCTTC. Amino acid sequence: CASSRSQGGNEQFF.

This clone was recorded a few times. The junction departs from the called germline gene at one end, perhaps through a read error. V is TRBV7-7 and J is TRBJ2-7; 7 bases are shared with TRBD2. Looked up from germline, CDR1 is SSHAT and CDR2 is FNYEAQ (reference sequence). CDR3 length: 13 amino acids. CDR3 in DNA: TGTGCTAGCAGCCCCCAGCGGGAATCCGAGCAGTACTTC. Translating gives CASSPQRESEQYF.

The CDR3 DNA follows: TGTGCCAGCTCACCTCAAGGGGGTCAGTGGGATACGCAGTATTTT. It is translated as CASSPQGGQWDTQYF. The V call is TRBV18, the J call TRBJ2-3; weak D call: TRBD1 (6 bases). CDR3 length: 15 residues. Germline CDR1 and CDR2: KGHSH and LQKENI. The ends were cut back, 3 bases at V and 6 bases at J, with 16 bases in the middle.

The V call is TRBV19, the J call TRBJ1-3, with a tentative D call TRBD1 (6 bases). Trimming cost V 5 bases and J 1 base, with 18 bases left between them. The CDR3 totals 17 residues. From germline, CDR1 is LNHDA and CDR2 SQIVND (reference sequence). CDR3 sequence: CASSARQDPQSGNTIYF. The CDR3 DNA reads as TGTGCCAGTAGTGCGCGACAGGACCCGCAGTCTGGAAACACCATATATTTT.

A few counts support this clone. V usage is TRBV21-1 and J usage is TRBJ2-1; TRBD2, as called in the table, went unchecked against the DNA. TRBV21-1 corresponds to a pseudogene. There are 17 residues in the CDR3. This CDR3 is CASLKTSGGRHRDEQFF. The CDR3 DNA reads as TGTGCCAGCTTGAAGACTAGCGGGGGACGTCATAGGGATGAGCAGTTCTTC.